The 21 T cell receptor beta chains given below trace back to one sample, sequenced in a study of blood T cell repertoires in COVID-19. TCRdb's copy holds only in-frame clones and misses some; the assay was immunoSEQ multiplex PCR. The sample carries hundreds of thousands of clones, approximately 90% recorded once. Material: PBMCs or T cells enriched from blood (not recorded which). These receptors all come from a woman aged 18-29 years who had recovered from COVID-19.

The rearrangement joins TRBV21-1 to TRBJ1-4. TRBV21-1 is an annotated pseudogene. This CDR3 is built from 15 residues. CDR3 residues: CASSKGAGFNEKLFF. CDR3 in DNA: TGTGCCAGCAGCAAAGGAGCGGGTTTTAATGAAAAACTGTTTTTT.

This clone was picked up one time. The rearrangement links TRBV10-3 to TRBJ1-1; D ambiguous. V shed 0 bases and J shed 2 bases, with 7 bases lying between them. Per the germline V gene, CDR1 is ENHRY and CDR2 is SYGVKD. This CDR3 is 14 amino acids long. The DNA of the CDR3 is TGTGCCATCAGTGAGTCGGGCCCAAACACTGAAGCTTTCTTT. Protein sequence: CAISESGPNTEAFF.

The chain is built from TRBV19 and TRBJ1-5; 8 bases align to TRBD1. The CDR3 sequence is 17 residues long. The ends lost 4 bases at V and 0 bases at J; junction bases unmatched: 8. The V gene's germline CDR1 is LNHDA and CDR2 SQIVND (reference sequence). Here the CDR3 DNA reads TGTGCCAGTAGTACGCTAGGACAGGGCGTTAGCAATCAGCCCCAGCATTTT. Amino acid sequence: CASSTLGQGVSNQPQHF. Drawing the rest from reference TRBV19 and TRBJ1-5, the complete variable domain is DGGITQSPKYLFRKEGQNVTLSCEQNLNHDAMYWYRQDPGQGLRLIYYSQIVNDFQKGDIAEGYSVSREKKESFPLTVTSAQKNPTAFYLCASSTLGQGVSNQPQHFGDGTRLSIL.

CDR3 loop: CATSRQGRNTGELFF. The DNA of the CDR3 is TGTGCCACCAGTCGACAGGGGCGAAACACCGGGGAGCTGTTTTTT. This rearrangement joins TRBV24-1 to TRBJ2-2; 8 nucleotides align to TRBD1. The J segment lost 2 bases and the V segment lost 6 bases, leaving 4 bases of the junction unmatched. From germline, CDR1 is KGHDR and CDR2 SFDVKD. CDR3 length: 15 amino acids.

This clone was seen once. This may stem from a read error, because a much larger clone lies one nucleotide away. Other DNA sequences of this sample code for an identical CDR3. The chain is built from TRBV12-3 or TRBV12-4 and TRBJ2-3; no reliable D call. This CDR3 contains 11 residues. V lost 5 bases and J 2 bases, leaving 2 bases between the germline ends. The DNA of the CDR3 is TGTGCCAGCAGTCTCACAGATACGCAGTATTTT. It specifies CASSLTDTQYF.

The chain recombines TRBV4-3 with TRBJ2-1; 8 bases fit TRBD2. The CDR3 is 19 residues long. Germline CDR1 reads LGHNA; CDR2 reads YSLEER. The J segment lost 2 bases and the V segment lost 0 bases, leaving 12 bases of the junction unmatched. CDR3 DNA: TGCGCCAGCAGCCAAGATAGCGGGGTGGGTACGAGGCCCTACAATGAGCAGTTCTTC. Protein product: CASSQDSGVGTRPYNEQFF.

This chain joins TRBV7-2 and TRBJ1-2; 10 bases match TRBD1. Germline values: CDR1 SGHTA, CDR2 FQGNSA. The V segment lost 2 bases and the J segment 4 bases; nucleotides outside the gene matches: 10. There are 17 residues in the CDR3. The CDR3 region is CASSLPTGQGLLYGYTF. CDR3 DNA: TGTGCCAGCAGCTTACCGACGGGACAGGGGCTACTCTATGGCTACACCTTC.

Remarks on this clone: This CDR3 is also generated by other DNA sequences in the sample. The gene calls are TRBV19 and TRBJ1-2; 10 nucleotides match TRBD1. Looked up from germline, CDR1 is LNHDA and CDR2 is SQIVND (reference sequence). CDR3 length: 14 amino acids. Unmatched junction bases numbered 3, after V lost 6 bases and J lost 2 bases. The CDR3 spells CASRLGQGNYGYTF. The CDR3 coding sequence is TGTGCCAGTAGGCTGGGACAGGGGAACTATGGCTACACCTTC.

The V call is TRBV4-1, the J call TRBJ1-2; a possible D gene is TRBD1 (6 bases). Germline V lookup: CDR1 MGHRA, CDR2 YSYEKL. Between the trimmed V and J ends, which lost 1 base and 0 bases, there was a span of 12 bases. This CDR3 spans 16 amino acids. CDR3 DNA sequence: TGCGCCAGCAGCCAAGTGGGAGGGGGAGCTAACTATGGCTACACCTTC. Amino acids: CASSQVGGGANYGYTF.

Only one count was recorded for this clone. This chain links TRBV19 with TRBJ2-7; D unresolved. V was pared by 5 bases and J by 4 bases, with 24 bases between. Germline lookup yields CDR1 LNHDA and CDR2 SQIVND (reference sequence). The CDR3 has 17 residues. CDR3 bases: TGTGCCAGTAGTGCTGACAACCCGGCCTCCCCCCCGTACGAGCAGTACTTC. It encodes CASSADNPASPPYEQYF.

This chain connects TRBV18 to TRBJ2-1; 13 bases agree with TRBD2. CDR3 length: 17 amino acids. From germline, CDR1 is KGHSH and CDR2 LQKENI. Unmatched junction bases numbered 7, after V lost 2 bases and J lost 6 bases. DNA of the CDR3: TGTGCCAGCTCACCAAGAACACTAGCGGGGGGGCCCAATGAGCAGTTCTTC. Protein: CASSPRTLAGGPNEQFF.

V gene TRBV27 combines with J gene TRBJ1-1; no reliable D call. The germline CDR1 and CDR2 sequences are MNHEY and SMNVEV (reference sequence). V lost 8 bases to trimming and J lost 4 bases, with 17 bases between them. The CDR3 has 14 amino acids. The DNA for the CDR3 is TGTGCCAGCCCTGGTGGAGGGAAGTTCACTGAAGCTTTCTTT. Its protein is CASPGGGKFTEAFF.

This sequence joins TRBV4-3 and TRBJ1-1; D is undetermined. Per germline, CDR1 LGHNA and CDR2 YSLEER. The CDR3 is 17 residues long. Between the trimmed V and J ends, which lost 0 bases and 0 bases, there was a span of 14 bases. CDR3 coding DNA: TGCGCCAGCAGCCAAGAGATTAAAGAGATCGTGAACACTGAAGCTTTCTTT. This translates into CASSQEIKEIVNTEAFF.

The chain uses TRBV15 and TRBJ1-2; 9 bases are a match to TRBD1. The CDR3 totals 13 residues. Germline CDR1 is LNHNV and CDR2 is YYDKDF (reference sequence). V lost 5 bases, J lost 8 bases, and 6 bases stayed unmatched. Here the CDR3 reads CATSAGTGKGYTF. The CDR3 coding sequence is TGTGCCACCAGCGCTGGGACAGGGAAGGGCTACACCTTC.

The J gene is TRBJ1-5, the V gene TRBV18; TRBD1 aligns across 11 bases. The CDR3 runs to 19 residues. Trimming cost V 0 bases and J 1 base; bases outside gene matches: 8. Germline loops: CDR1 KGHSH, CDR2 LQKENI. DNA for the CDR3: TGTGCCAGCTCACCACCTAGTTGGACAGGGGGCCTCAGCAATCAGCCCCAGCATTTT. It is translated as CASSPPSWTGGLSNQPQHF.

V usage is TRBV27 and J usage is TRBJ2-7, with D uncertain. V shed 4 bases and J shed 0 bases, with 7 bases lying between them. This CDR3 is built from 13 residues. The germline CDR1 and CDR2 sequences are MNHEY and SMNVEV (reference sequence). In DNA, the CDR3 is TGTGCCAGCAGTTCCGACATCTCCTACGAGCAGTACTTC. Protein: CASSSDISYEQYF.

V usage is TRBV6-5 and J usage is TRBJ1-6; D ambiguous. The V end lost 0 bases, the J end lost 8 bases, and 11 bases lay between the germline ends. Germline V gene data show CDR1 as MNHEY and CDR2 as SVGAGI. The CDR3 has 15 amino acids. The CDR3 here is CASSYSIARDSPLHF. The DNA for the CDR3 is TGTGCCAGCAGTTACTCGATAGCGAGGGATTCACCCCTCCACTTT.

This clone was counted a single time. The DNA of the CDR3 is TGTGCCAGCAGCTTAGACAGGGGACCTTCCTACGAGCAGTACTTC. Its protein product is CASSLDRGPSYEQYF. The J gene is TRBJ2-7, the V gene TRBV7-2, with 7 bases aligning to TRBD1. Germline CDR1 SGHTA, CDR2 FQGNSA. CDR3 length: 15 residues. V lost 1 base, J lost 1 base, and 4 bases stayed unmatched.

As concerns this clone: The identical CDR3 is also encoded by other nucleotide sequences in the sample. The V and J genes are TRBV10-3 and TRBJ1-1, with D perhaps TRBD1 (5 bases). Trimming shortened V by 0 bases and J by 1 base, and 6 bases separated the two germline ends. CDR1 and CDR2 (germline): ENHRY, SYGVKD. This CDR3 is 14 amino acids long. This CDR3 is CAISESQGNTEAFF. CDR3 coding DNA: TGTGCCATCAGTGAGTCCCAGGGGAACACTGAAGCTTTCTTT.

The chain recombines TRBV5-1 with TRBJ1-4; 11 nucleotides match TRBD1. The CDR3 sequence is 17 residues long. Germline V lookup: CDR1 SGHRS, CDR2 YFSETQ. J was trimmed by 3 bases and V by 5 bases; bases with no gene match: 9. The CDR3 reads CASSGVGQGAPNEKLFF. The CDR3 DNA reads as TGCGCCAGCAGTGGGGTCGGACAGGGGGCTCCTAATGAAAAACTGTTTTTT.

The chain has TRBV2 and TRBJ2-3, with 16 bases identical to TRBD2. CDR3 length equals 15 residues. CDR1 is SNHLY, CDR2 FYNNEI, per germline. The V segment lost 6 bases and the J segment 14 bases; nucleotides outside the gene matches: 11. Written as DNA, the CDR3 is TGTGCCAGCAGGATTGGGACTAGCGGGGGGGCCCTGGTGTATTTT. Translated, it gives CASRIGTSGGALVYF.